The 22 T cell receptor beta chains below come from one sample, sequenced in a study of blood T cell repertoires in COVID-19. Sequencing was performed with immunoSEQ multiplex PCR; in TCRdb, only in-frame clones are kept and a portion is missing. Of about 160,000 clones listed, about four fifths were seen once; the top ten hold roughly 3.4%. Material: PBMCs or T cells enriched from blood (not recorded which). These receptors were obtained from a woman aged 60 to 75 who had recovered from COVID-19.

This clone was seen a few times. The chain has TRBV7-9 and TRBJ2-7; 8 bases align to TRBD2. CDR3 length: 14 amino acids. The germline CDR1 and CDR2 sequences are SEHNR and FQNEAQ (reference sequence). J was trimmed by 3 bases and V by 5 bases; bases with no gene match: 6. The CDR3 sequence: CASSPPGLGYEQYF. The DNA of the CDR3 is TGTGCCAGCAGCCCACCGGGACTAGGCTACGAGCAGTACTTC. Combining the CDR3 with reference TRBV7-9 and TRBJ2-7 gives the whole variable domain DTGVSQNPRHKITKRGQNVTFRCDPISEHNRLYWYRQTLGQGPEFLTYFQNEAQLEKSRLLSDRFSAERPKGSFSTLEIQRTEQGDSAMYLCASSPPGLGYEQYFGPGTRLTVT.

There are a few counts of this clone. The chain carries TRBV5-1 and TRBJ2-3; the D is unclear. The germline gives CDR1 SGHRS, CDR2 YFSETQ. Trimming took off 5 bases at V and 6 bases at J, with 13 bases between the two ends. The CDR3 totals 13 residues. CDR3 in amino acids: CASRVSREDTQYF. The DNA of the CDR3 is TGCGCCAGCAGAGTGAGCCGCGAGGATACGCAGTATTTT.

The V and J genes are TRBV11-2 and TRBJ2-7; D not certain. The CDR3 length is 14 residues. Trimming took off 1 base at V and 3 bases at J, with 10 bases between the two ends. Germline CDR1 and CDR2: SGHAT and FQNNGV. The CDR3 coding sequence is TGTGCCAGCAGCTTAGGCGCAGCAGGCTACGAGCAGTACTTC. This sequence encodes CASSLGAAGYEQYF.

This clone appeared a few times. The chain is built from TRBV10-3 and TRBJ1-1; possibly TRBD1 for D (5 bases). Germline loops: CDR1 ENHRY, CDR2 SYGVKD. V lost 4 bases to trimming and J lost 5 bases, with 14 bases between them. This CDR3 comprises 14 residues. CDR3 nucleotides: TGTGCCATCAGTGGAACGGATCGGGGGACTGAAGCTTTCTTT. This gives the protein CAISGTDRGTEAFF.

The V call is TRBV27, the J call TRBJ2-1; 9 bases map to TRBD1. From germline, CDR1 is MNHEY and CDR2 SMNVEV (reference sequence). After removal of 5 bases from V and 8 bases from J, the junction contained 7 bases not matched to a gene. The length of the CDR3 is 14 residues. CDR3 in DNA: TGTGCCAGCAGTCCCGACAGGGGGACGGATGAGCAGTTCTTC. It yields the protein CASSPDRGTDEQFF.

The chain joins TRBV5-1 to TRBJ1-1; TRBD1 is a possible D gene (5 bases). This CDR3 spans 13 amino acids. CDR1 and CDR2 (germline): SGHRS, YFSETQ. Between the trimmed V and J ends, which lost 0 bases and 3 bases, there was a span of 6 bases. This chain's CDR3 is CASSLATDTEAFF. The CDR3 nucleotides read TGCGCCAGCAGCTTGGCGACAGACACTGAAGCTTTCTTT.

The genes are TRBV24-1 and TRBJ1-5; 7 nucleotides align to TRBD1. Trimming took 9 bases from V and 5 from J; bases not matched to a gene: 3. Per the germline V gene, CDR1 is KGHDR and CDR2 is SFDVKD. The CDR3 is 12 residues long. The CDR3 protein is CATPTGHQPQHF. In DNA, the CDR3 is TGTGCCACCCCGACAGGGCATCAGCCCCAGCATTTT.

The V and J genes are TRBV6-1 and TRBJ2-7; no clear D gene. The V gene lost 0 bases and the J gene lost 0 bases, with 9 bases spanning the gap. Germline V gene sequence: CDR1 MNHNS, CDR2 SASEGT. This CDR3 contains 15 residues. CDR3 protein: CASSEARPSSYEQYF. The CDR3 nucleotides are TGTGCCAGCAGTGAAGCCCGCCCCAGCTCCTACGAGCAGTACTTC.

The chain recombines TRBV9 with TRBJ2-3; unclear D gene. Germline values: CDR1 SGDLS, CDR2 YYNGEE. V was trimmed by 0 bases and J by 0 bases, leaving 8 bases between them. CDR3 length: 15 residues. DNA of the CDR3: TGTGCCAGCAGCGTAGACGGTCCTAGCACAGATACGCAGTATTTT. Amino acid sequence: CASSVDGPSTDTQYF.

The chain joins TRBV5-1 to TRBJ2-2; possible D gene TRBD1, 5 bases. This CDR3 has 15 amino acids. Germline CDR1 SGHRS, CDR2 YFSETQ. V was pared by 5 bases and J by 4 bases, with 15 bases between. The CDR3 reads CASRVIQGVTGELFF. The CDR3 nucleotides are TGCGCCAGCAGGGTCATCCAGGGTGTCACCGGGGAGCTGTTTTTT.

The chain carries TRBV24-1 and TRBJ2-7, with D maybe TRBD2 (5 bases). Germline values: CDR1 KGHDR, CDR2 SFDVKD. V gave up 4 bases and J gave up 5 bases, with 11 bases separating them. This CDR3 is 13 amino acids long. The CDR3 sequence: CATSDRGRDEQYF. DNA for the CDR3: TGTGCCACCAGTGACCGGGGAAGGGACGAGCAGTACTTC.

The chain is built from TRBV3-1 (or the pseudogene TRBV3-2) and TRBJ1-3, with D tentatively TRBD1 (6 bases). Germline assignment: CDR1 LGHDT and CDR2 YNNKEL (reference sequence). V lost 4 bases and J 3 bases, leaving 16 bases between the germline ends. The CDR3 extends over 16 amino acids. CDR3 bases: TGTGCCAGCAGCCGTACAGGGAGTTCCTATGGAAACACCATATATTTT. Translated, it gives CASSRTGSSYGNTIYF.

The V gene is TRBV3-1 (or the pseudogene TRBV3-2), the J gene TRBJ1-2, with TRBD1 matching 9 bases. Germline trimming cut 5 bases from V and 4 bases from J; bases unmatched to any gene: 11. The germline V gene encodes CDR1 LGHDT and CDR2 YNNKEL (reference sequence). The CDR3 loop spans 16 amino acids. The CDR3 sequence: CASSNRGRRETYGYTF. In nucleotides, the CDR3 is TGTGCCAGCAGCAACAGGGGGCGGCGGGAGACCTATGGCTACACCTTC.

CDR3 sequence: CASSPRQVNEQFF. CDR3 in DNA: TGTGCCAGCTCACCACGACAGGTAAATGAGCAGTTCTTC. The rearrangement uses TRBV18 and TRBJ2-1; D might be TRBD1 (6 bases). V shed 1 base and J shed 7 bases, with 8 bases lying between them. The germline V gene encodes CDR1 KGHSH and CDR2 LQKENI. This CDR3 region has 13 residues.

This clone was observed a few times. The V call is TRBV21-1, the J call TRBJ1-1; the D call of TRBD1 is as the table states it, not checked on the DNA. TRBV21-1 is shown as a pseudogene. The CDR3 has 18 residues. CDR3 loop: CASSKERQGDRMNTEAFF. The CDR3 DNA sequence: TGTGCCAGCAGCAAAGAACGACAGGGGGATCGGATGAACACTGAAGCTTTCTTT.

Only a few counts were recorded for this clone. This chain joins TRBV7-8 and TRBJ2-3; weak D call: TRBD2 (5 bases). Trimming left V 0 bases short and J 2 bases short, with 12 bases between. There are 16 residues in the CDR3. Germline assignment: CDR1 SGHVS and CDR2 FQNEAQ. CDR3 loop: CASSLAPKRLTDTQYF. The CDR3 DNA reads as TGTGCCAGCAGCTTAGCCCCAAAGCGGCTCACAGATACGCAGTATTTT.

In nucleotides, the CDR3 is TGTGCCAGCAGCCAGGCTGCAAGCTACACCTTC. Its translation: CASSQAASYTF. The gene calls are TRBV3-1 (or the pseudogene TRBV3-2) and TRBJ1-2; D call uncertain. CDR3 length: 11 residues. V lost 3 bases to trimming and J lost 9 bases, with 8 bases between them. Per the germline V gene, CDR1 is LGHDT and CDR2 is YNNKEL (reference sequence).

V usage is TRBV27 and J usage is TRBJ1-2; a weak D match, TRBD1 (5 bases). V was shortened by 2 bases and J by 4 bases, with 11 bases between the two germline ends. This CDR3 comprises 14 residues. CDR1 is MNHEY, CDR2 SMNVEV, per germline (reference sequence). In nucleotides, the CDR3 is TGTGCCAGCAGTTTAACGACCGACAGCTATGGCTACACCTTC. Protein sequence: CASSLTTDSYGYTF.

The CDR3 loop reads CAWKIQGARDTQYF. The CDR3 bases are TGTGCCTGGAAGATACAGGGGGCGAGAGATACGCAGTATTTT. The chain recombines TRBV30 with TRBJ2-3, with TRBD1 identical over 9 bases. The CDR3 is made up of 14 amino acids. CDR1 is GTSNPN, CDR2 SVGIG, per germline (reference sequence). J was trimmed by 5 bases and V by 4 bases; bases with no gene match: 7.

The chain combines TRBV27 with TRBJ2-3, with D unclear. The CDR3 extends over 17 amino acids. V was cut by 6 bases and J by 3 bases, with 22 bases left in between. Germline CDR1 reads MNHEY; CDR2 reads SMNVEV (reference sequence). For the CDR3, the DNA is TGTGCCAGCAGCCCACCGGGTCTCAGCCCCCGTACAGATACGCAGTATTTT. Translating gives CASSPPGLSPRTDTQYF.

The rearrangement uses TRBV19 and TRBJ2-7, with 7 bases lining up with TRBD1. This CDR3 is built from 13 residues. Germline values: CDR1 LNHDA, CDR2 SQIVND (reference sequence). V was clipped by 6 bases and J by 7 bases; unmatched bases: 9. The CDR3 DNA follows: TGTGCCAGTAGCCTACAGGGGCTGGGGGAGCAGTACTTC. Its protein product is CASSLQGLGEQYF. The whole variable domain, remainder taken from reference TRBV19 and TRBJ2-7, is DGGITQSPKYLFRKEGQNVTLSCEQNLNHDAMYWYRQDPGQGLRLIYYSQIVNDFQKGDIAEGYSVSREKKESFPLTVTSAQKNPTAFYLCASSLQGLGEQYFGPGTRLTVT.

The V call is TRBV2, the J call TRBJ1-1, with D possibly TRBD1 on 5 matching bases. The CDR3 length is 11 residues. Germline-derived CDR1 and CDR2 are SNHLY and FYNNEI. Trimming pared 8 bases from V and 2 bases from J, leaving 6 bases between. CDR3 loop: CASQGNTEAFF. Here the CDR3 DNA reads TGTGCCAGCCAGGGAAACACTGAAGCTTTCTTT.